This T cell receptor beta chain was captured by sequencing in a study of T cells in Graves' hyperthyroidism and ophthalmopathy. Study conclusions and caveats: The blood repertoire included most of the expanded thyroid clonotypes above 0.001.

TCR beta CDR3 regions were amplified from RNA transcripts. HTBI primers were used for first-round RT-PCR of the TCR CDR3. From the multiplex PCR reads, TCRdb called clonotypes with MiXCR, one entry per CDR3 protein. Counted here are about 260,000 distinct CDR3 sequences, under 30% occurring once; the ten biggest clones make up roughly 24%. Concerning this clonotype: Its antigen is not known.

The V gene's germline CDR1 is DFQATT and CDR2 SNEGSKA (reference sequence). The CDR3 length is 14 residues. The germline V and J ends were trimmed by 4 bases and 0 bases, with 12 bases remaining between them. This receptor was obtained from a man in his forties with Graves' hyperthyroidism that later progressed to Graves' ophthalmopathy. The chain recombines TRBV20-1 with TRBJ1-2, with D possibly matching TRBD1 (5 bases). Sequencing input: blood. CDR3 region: CSATPGYTNYGYTF. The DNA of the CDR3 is TGCAGTGCTACCCCAGGGTATACTAACTATGGCTACACCTTC.